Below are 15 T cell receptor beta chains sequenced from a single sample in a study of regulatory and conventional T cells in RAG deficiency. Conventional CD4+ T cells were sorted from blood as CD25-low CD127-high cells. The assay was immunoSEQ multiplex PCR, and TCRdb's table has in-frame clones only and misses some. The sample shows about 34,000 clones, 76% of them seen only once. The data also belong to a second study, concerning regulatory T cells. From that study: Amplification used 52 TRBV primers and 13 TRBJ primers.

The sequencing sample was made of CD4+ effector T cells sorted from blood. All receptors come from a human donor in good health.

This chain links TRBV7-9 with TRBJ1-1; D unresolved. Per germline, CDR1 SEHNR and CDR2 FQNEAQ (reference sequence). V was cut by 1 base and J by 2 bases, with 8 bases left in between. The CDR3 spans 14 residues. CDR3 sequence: CASSLGSINTEAFF. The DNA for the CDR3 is TGTGCCAGCAGCTTAGGGAGCATAAACACTGAAGCTTTCTTT. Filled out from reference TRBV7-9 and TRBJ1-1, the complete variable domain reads DTGVSQNPRHKITKRGQNVTFRCDPISEHNRLYWYRQTLGQGPEFLTYFQNEAQLEKSRLLSDRFSAERPKGSFSTLEIQRTEQGDSAMYLCASSLGSINTEAFFGQGTRLTVV.

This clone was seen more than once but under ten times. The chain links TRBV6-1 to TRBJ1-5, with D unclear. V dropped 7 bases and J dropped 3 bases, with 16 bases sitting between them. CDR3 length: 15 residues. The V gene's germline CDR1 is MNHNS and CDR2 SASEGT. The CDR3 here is CASTHRQLPNQPQHF. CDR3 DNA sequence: TGTGCCAGCACTCACAGACAACTACCCAATCAGCCCCAGCATTTT.

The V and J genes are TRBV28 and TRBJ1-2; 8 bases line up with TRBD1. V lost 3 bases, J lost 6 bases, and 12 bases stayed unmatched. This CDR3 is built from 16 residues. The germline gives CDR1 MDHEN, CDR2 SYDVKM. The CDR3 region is CASSLHPSQGANGYTF. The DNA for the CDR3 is TGTGCCAGCAGTTTGCACCCCTCCCAGGGGGCAAATGGCTACACCTTC.

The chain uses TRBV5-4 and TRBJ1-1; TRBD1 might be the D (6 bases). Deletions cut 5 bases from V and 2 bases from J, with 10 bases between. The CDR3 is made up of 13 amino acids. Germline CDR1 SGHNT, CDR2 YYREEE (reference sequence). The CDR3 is CASSKDRNTEAFF. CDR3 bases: TGTGCCAGCAGTAAGGACAGAAACACTGAAGCTTTCTTT.

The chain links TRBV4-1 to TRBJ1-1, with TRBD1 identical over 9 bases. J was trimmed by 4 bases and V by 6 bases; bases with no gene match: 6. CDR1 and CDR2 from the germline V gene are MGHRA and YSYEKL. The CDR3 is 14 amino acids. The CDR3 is CASRRTGGFTEAFF. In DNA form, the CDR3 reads TGCGCCAGCAGGCGAACAGGGGGCTTCACTGAAGCTTTCTTT.

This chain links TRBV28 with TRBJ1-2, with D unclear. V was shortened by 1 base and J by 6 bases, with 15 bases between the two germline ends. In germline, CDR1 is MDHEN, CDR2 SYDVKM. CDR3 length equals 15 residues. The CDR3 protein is CASSLYAEQRDGYTF. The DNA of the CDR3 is TGTGCCAGCAGTTTATACGCAGAACAGCGGGATGGCTACACCTTC.

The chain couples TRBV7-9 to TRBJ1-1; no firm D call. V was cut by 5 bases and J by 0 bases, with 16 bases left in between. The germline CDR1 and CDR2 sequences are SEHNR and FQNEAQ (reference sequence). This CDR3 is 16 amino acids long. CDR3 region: CASSPQYLRLNTEAFF. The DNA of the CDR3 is TGTGCCAGCAGCCCGCAGTACCTTCGATTGAACACTGAAGCTTTCTTT.

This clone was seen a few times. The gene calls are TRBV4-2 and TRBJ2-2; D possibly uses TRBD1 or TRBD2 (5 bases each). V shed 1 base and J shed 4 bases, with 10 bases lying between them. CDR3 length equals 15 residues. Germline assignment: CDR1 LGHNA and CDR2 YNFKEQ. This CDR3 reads CASSQATGTTGELFF. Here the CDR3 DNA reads TGTGCCAGCAGCCAAGCCACGGGGACCACCGGGGAGCTGTTTTTT.

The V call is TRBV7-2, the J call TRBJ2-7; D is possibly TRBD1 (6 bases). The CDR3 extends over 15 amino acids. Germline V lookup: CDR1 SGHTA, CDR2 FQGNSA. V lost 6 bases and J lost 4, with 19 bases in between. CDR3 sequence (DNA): TGTGCCAGCAGTTTAACCCAGGGGAACCAATACGAGCAGTACTTC. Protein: CASSLTQGNQYEQYF.

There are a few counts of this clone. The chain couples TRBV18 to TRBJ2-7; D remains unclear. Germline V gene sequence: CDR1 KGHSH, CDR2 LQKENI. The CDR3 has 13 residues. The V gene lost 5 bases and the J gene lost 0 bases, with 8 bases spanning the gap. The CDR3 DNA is TGTGCCAGCTCATCCCCTACCTCCTACGAGCAGTACTTC. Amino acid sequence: CASSSPTSYEQYF. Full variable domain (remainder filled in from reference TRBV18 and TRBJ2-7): NAGVMQNPRHLVRRRGQEARLRCSPMKGHSHVYWYRQLPEEGLKFMVYLQKENIIDESGMPKERFSAEFPKEGPSILRIQQVVRGDSAAYFCASSSPTSYEQYFGPGTRLTVT.

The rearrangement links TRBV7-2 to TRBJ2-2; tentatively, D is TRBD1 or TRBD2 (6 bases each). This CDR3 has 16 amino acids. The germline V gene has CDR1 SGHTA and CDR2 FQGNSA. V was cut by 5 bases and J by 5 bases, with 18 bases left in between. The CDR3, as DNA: TGTGCCAGCAGCCGTCAAAGGGGGGCGTCTACCGGGGAGCTGTTTTTT. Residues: CASSRQRGASTGELFF.

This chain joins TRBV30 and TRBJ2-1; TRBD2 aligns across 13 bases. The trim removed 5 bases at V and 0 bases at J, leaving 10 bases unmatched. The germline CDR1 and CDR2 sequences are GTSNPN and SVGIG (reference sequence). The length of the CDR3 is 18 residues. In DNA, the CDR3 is TGTGCCTGGTCACGTAGTCGGACTAGCGGGGGCTCCTACAATGAGCAGTTCTTC. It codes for CAWSRSRTSGGSYNEQFF.

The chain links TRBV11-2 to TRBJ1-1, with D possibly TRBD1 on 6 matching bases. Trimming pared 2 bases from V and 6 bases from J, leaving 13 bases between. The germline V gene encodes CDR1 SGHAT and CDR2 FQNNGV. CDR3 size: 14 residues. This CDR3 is CASSLSAGVPEAFF. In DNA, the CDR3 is TGTGCCAGCAGCTTATCGGCAGGGGTCCCTGAAGCTTTCTTT. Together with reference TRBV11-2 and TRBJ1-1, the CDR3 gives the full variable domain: EAGVAQSPRYKIIEKRQSVAFWCNPISGHATLYWYQQILGQGPKLLIQFQNNGVVDDSQLPKDRFSAERLKGVDSTLKIQPAKLEDSAVYLCASSLSAGVPEAFFGQGTRLTVV.

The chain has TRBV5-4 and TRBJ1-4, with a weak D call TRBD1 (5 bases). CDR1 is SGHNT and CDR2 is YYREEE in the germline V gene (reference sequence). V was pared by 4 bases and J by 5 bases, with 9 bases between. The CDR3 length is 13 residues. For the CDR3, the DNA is TGTGCCAGCAGCCGACAGAGCAATGAAAAACTGTTTTTT. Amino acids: CASSRQSNEKLFF. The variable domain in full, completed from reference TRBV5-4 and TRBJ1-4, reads ETGVTQSPTHLIKTRGQQVTLRCSSQSGHNTVSWYQQALGQGPQFIFQYYREEENGRGNFPPRFSGLQFPNYSSELNVNALELDDSALYLCASSRQSNEKLFFGSGTQLSVL.

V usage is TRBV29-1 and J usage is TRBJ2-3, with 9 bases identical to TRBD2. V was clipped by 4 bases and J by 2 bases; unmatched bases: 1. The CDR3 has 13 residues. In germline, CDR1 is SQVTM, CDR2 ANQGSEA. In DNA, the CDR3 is TGCAGCGTTGGACTAGCGGTCACAGATACGCAGTATTTT. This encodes CSVGLAVTDTQYF.